Below are 2 T cell receptor beta chains sequenced from a single sample in a study of cytomegalovirus exposure and HLA in healthy donors. Primers for the PCR totalled 60 Vbeta and 13 Jbeta. Assay: immunoSEQ multiplex PCR; the TCRdb copy retains only in-frame clones and omits some. The repertoire holds around 100,000 clones, 76% seen once, with about 5.4% in the top ten. Sequencing was done on a sample of PBMCs. These receptors all stem from a woman younger than 35 in good health and CMV-seropositive.

This chain links TRBV19 with TRBJ2-7; no clear D. This CDR3 is built from 16 residues. The V gene's germline CDR1 is LNHDA and CDR2 SQIVND (reference sequence). Deletions cut 1 base from V and 1 base from J, with 14 bases between. DNA for the CDR3: TGTGCCAGTAGTATAGGTGGCCAGGTCCTATCCTACGAGCAGTACTTC. It specifies CASSIGGQVLSYEQYF. Complete variable domain (other parts from reference TRBV19 and TRBJ2-7): DGGITQSPKYLFRKEGQNVTLSCEQNLNHDAMYWYRQDPGQGLRLIYYSQIVNDFQKGDIAEGYSVSREKKESFPLTVTSAQKNPTAFYLCASSIGGQVLSYEQYFGPGTRLTVT.

This chain links TRBV29-1 with TRBJ2-3; 14 positions agree with TRBD2. Germline assignment: CDR1 SQVTM and CDR2 ANQGSEA. CDR3 length: 15 residues. The J segment lost 4 bases and the V segment lost 6 bases, leaving 6 bases of the junction unmatched. The CDR3 sequence is CSVGTSGSISDTQYF. The CDR3 DNA follows: TGCAGCGTGGGGACTAGCGGGAGTATCTCAGATACGCAGTATTTT.